This T cell receptor beta chain was obtained from a study of blood T cell repertoires in COVID-19. V was clipped by 5 bases and J by 9 bases, with 25 bases between them. Germline assignment: CDR1 SGHTA and CDR2 FQGNSA. The CDR3 totals 16 residues. The protocol was immunoSEQ multiplex PCR, while the TCRdb copy is restricted to in-frame clones and leaves out a portion. Seen here are 210,000 or so clones, around 82% observed once, and the top ten hold 2.5% to 3.5%. The V and J genes are TRBV7-2 and TRBJ1-1; a weak D match, TRBD1 (6 bases). Sequencing used peripheral blood. This TCR was recovered from a man aged 45-60 years with active or convalescent COVID-19. In DNA form, the CDR3 reads TGTGCCAGCAGCGCTTATTCCGGGACACCCGCTATGAAAGCTTTCTTT. This translates into CASSAYSGTPAMKAFF.